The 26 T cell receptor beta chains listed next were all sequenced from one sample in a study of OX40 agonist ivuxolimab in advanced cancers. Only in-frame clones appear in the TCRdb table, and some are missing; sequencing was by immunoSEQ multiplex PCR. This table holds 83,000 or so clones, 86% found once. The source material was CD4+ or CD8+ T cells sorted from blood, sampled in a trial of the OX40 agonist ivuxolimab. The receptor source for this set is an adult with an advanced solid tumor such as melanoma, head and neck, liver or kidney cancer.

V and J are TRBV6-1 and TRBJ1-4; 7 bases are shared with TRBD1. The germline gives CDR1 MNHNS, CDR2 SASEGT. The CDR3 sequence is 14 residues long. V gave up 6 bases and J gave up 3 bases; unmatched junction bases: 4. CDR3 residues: CASSRDRANEKLFF. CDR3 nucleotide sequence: TGTGCCAGCAGCCGGGACAGAGCTAATGAAAAACTGTTTTTT.

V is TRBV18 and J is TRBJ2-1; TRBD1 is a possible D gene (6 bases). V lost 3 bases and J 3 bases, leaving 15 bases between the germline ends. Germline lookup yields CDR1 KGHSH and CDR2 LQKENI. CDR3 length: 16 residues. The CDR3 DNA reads TGTGCCAGCTCACCCTCGGTGAGGGGGAGCTACAATGAGCAGTTCTTC. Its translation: CASSPSVRGSYNEQFF.

The CDR3 here is CSANPLDTQYF. CDR3 bases: TGCAGTGCTAATCCCCTAGATACGCAGTATTTT. The chain has TRBV20-1 and TRBJ2-3, with D unclear. The germline gives CDR1 DFQATT, CDR2 SNEGSKA (reference sequence). Deletions cut 4 bases from V and 5 bases from J, with 7 bases between. The CDR3 is 11 amino acids.

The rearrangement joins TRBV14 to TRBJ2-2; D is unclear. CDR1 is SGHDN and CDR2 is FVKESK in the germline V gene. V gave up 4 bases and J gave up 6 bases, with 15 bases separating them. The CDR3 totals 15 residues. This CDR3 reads CASSPPGFTAGELFF. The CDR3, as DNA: TGTGCCAGCAGCCCCCCGGGTTTTACGGCCGGGGAGCTGTTTTTT.

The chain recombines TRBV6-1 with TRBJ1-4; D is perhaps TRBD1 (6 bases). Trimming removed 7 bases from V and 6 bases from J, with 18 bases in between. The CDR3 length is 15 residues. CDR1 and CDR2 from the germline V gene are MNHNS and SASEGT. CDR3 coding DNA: TGTGCCAGCAACAGACAGACAGGAATGGATGAAAAACTGTTTTTT. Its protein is CASNRQTGMDEKLFF.

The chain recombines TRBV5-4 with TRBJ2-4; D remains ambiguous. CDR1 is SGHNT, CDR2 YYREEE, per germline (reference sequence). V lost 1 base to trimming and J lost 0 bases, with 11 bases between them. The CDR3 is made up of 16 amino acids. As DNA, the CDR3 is TGTGCCAGCAGCTTGTCCGTCCGGGTAGCCAAAAACATTCAGTACTTC. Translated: CASSLSVRVAKNIQYF.

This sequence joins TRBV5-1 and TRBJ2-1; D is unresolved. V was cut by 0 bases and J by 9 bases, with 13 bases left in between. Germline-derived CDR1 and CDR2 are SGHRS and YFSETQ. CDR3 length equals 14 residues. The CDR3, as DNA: TGCGCCAGCAGCTTGGGGACCGCCGCAGGTGAGCAGTTCTTC. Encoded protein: CASSLGTAAGEQFF.

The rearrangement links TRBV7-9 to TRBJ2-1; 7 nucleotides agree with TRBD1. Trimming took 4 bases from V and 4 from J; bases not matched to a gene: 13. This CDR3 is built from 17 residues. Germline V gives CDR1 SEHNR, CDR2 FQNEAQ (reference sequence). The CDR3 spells CASSSATPGQLYNEQFF. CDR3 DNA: TGTGCCAGCAGCTCCGCCACCCCGGGACAGCTTTACAATGAGCAGTTCTTC.

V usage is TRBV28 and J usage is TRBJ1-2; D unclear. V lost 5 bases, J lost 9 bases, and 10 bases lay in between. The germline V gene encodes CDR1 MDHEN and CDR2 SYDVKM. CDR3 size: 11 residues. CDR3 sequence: CASSVGNSYTF. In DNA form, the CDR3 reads TGTGCCAGCAGTGTAGGGAACAGCTACACCTTC.

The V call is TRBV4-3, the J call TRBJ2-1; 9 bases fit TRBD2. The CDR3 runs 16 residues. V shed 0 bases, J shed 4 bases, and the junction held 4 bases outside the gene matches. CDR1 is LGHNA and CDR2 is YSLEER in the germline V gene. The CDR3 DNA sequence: TGCGCCAGCAGCCAAGATATGGCGGGGGGGTACAATGAGCAGTTCTTC. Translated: CASSQDMAGGYNEQFF.

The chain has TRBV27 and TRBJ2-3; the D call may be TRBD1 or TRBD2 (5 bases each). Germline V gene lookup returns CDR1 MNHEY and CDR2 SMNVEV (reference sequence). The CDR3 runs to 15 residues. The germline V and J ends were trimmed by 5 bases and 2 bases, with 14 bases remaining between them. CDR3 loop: CASSPWTGTTDTQYF. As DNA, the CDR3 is TGTGCCAGCAGTCCTTGGACGGGGACCACAGATACGCAGTATTTT.

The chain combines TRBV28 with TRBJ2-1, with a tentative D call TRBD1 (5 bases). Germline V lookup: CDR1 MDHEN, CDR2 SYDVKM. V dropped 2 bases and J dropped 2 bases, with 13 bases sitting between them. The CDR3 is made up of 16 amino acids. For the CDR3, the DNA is TGTGCCAGCAGTTTAAGGGGCAAGGGTGCCTACAATGAGCAGTTCTTC. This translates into CASSLRGKGAYNEQFF.

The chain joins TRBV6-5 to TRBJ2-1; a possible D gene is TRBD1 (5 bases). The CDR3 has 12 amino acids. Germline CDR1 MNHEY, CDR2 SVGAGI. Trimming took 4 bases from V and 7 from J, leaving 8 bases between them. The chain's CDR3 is CASSWAGNEQFF. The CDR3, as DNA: TGTGCCAGCAGTTGGGCAGGGAATGAGCAGTTCTTC.

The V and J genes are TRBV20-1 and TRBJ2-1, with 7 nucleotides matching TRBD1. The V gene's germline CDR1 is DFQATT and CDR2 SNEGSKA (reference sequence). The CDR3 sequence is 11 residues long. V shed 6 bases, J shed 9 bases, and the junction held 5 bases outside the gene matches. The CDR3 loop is CSANRGSEQFF. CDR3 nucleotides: TGCAGTGCAAACAGGGGTTCTGAGCAGTTCTTC.

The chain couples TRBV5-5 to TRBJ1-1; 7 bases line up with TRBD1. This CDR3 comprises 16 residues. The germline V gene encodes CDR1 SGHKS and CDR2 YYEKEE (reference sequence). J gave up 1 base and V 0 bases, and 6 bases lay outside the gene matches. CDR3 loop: CASSLAPDRENTEAFF. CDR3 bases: TGTGCCAGCAGCTTGGCTCCTGACAGGGAGAACACTGAAGCTTTCTTT.

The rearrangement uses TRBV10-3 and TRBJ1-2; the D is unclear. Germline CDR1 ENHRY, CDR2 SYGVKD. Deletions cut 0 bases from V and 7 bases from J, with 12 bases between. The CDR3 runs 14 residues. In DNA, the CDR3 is TGTGCCATCAGTGAGTCGGCGCAGCTGGGTGGCTACACCTTC. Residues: CAISESAQLGGYTF.

DNA for the CDR3: TGCGCCAGCAGCCAAGGGGGACTAGCGGGAGGGATATACAATCGGTTCTTC. Its protein product is CASSQGGLAGGIYNRFF. This chain links TRBV4-1 with TRBJ2-1, with 16 bases fitting TRBD2. With V trimmed by 1 base and J by 15 bases, 12 bases remained unmatched. The germline V gene has CDR1 MGHRA and CDR2 YSYEKL. The CDR3 covers 17 residues.

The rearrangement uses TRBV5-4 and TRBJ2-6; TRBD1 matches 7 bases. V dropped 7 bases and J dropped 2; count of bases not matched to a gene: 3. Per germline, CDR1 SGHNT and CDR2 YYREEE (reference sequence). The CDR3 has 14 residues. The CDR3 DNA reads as TGTGCCAGCTTACAGGGGACTGGGGCCAACGTCCTGACTTTC. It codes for CASLQGTGANVLTF.

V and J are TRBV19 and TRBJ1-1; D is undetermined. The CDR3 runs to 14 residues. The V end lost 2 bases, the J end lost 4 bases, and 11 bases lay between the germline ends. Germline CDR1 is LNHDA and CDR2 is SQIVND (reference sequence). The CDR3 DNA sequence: TGTGCCAGTAGTATAAAATCAGTGGGCACTGAAGCTTTCTTT. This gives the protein CASSIKSVGTEAFF.

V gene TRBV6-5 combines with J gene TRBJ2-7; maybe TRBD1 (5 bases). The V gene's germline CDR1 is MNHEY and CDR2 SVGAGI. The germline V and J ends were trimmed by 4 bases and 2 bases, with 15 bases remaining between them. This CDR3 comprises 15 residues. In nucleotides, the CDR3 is TGTGCCAGCAGTTCCCGATTGGGGCCTACCTACGAGCAGTACTTC. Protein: CASSSRLGPTYEQYF.

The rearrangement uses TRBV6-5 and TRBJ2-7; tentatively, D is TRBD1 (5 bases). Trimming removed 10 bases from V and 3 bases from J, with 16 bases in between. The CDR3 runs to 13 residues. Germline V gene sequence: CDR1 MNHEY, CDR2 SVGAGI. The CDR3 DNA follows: TGTGCCACCCAGGGTTCGACCGGCTACGAGCAGTACTTC. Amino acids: CATQGSTGYEQYF.

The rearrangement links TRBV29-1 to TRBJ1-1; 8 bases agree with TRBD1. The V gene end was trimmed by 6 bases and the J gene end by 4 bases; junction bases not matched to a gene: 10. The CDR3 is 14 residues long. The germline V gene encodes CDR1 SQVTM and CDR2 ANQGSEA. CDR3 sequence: CSVAYPGGITEAFF. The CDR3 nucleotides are TGCAGCGTAGCTTACCCAGGGGGCATCACTGAAGCTTTCTTT.

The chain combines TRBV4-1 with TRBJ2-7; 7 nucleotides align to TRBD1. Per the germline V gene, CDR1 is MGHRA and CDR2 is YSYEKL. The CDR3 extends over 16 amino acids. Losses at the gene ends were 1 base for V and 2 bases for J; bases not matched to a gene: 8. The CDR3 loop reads CASSQVGGQKTYEQYF. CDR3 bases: TGCGCCAGCAGCCAAGTTGGGGGACAGAAGACCTACGAGCAGTACTTC.

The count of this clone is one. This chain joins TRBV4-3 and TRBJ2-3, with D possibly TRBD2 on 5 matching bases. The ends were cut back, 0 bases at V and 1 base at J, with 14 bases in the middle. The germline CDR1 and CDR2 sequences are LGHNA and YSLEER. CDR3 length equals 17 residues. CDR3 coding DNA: TGCGCCAGCAGCCAAGATACGGGGAATTGGCGCACAGATACGCAGTATTTT. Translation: CASSQDTGNWRTDTQYF.

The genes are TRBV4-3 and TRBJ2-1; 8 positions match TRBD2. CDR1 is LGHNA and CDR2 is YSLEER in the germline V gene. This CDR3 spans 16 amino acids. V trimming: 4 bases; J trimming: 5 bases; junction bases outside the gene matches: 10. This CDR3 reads CASSPRGSGTNNEQFF. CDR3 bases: TGCGCCAGCAGCCCCCGGGGTAGCGGGACCAACAATGAGCAGTTCTTC.

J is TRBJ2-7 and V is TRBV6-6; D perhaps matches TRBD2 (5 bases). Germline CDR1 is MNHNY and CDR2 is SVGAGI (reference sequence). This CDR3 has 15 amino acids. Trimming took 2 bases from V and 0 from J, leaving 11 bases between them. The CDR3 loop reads CASSYASPSSYEQYF. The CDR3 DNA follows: TGTGCCAGCAGTTACGCTAGCCCGAGCTCCTACGAGCAGTACTTC.